One and the same sample provided the 30 T cell receptor beta chains below, sequenced in a study of pediatric ulcerative colitis (dated by TCRdb to 2018 to 2020). During colonoscopy, one to two pinch biopsies were obtained from the rectum for research purposes. Receptor amplification or capture employed the immunoSEQ multiplex PCR assay. TCRdb took over this immuneACCESS table, retaining in-frame rearrangements with V and J assigned. Such tables are incomplete; in checked studies, under half of the missing clones stem from an unresolved V gene, and the remainder is unexplained. This sample holds over 30,000 clones; about 81% were observed only once. Approximately 1% of the sample rests with the top ten. Sequencing used gut tissue. The receptor source for this set is a boy aged 5-17 years with mild ulcerative colitis.

The chain joins TRBV6-1 to TRBJ1-6, with 7 bases fitting TRBD1. J gave up 11 bases and V 0 bases, and 7 bases lay outside the gene matches. The CDR3 is 15 residues long. Germline CDR1 reads MNHNS; CDR2 reads SASEGT. This CDR3 reads CASSEARQGATPLHF. The CDR3 bases are TGTGCCAGCAGTGAAGCCCGACAGGGAGCCACACCCCTCCACTTT.

V usage is TRBV7-8 and J usage is TRBJ1-1; 11 nucleotides agree with TRBD1. The trim removed 5 bases at V and 3 bases at J, leaving 11 bases unmatched. Per germline, CDR1 SGHVS and CDR2 FQNEAQ. There are 17 residues in the CDR3. In DNA, the CDR3 is TGTGCCAGCAGCCCAGACCTAGCGGACAGGGGGCACACTGAAGCTTTCTTT. Its translation: CASSPDLADRGHTEAFF.

This clone was seen a few times. This chain connects TRBV5-4 to TRBJ1-6, with 7 nucleotides matching TRBD1. With 6 bases clipped from V and 6 bases from J, the junction kept 9 bases outside the gene matches. The CDR3 length is 15 residues. Germline CDR1 and CDR2: SGHNT and YYREEE (reference sequence). CDR3 coding DNA: TGTGCCAGCAAAGGACGGACAGGACTTAATTCACCCCTCCACTTT. Residues: CASKGRTGLNSPLHF.

The chain joins TRBV30 to TRBJ2-5, with 9 bases that match TRBD2. The CDR3 covers 13 residues. Germline-derived CDR1 and CDR2 are GTSNPN and SVGIG (reference sequence). Losses at the gene ends were 6 bases for V and 2 bases for J; bases not matched to a gene: 4. The CDR3 reads CACSGGLQETQYF. The DNA for the CDR3 is TGTGCCTGTAGCGGGGGACTACAAGAGACCCAGTACTTC.

CDR3 sequence (DNA): TGTGCCAGCAGCCCTTTTGAGAGGTGGGGCTACGAGCAGTACTTC. Translated: CASSPFERWGYEQYF. The V and J genes are TRBV9 and TRBJ2-7; D gene unclear. The V gene's germline CDR1 is SGDLS and CDR2 YYNGEE. The CDR3 is made up of 15 amino acids. Trimming shortened V by 4 bases and J by 3 bases, and 17 bases separated the two germline ends.

This clone appeared a few times. In DNA form, the CDR3 reads TGCGCCAGCAGCTTGGATGGACAGGGGGGCACTGAAGCTTTCTTT. It specifies CASSLDGQGGTEAFF. The chain joins TRBV5-1 to TRBJ1-1, with 10 bases lining up with TRBD1. Trimming took 0 bases from V and 4 from J; bases not matched to a gene: 3. This CDR3 comprises 15 residues. Germline loops: CDR1 SGHRS, CDR2 YFSETQ.

V usage is TRBV15 and J usage is TRBJ2-7; 11 bases map to TRBD1. The germline CDR1 and CDR2 sequences are LNHNV and YYDKDF (reference sequence). V lost 1 base to trimming and J lost 7 bases; unmatched junction nucleotides: 6. This CDR3 is 15 amino acids long. Written as DNA, the CDR3 is TGTGCCACCAGCAGAGGGACAGGGGGCCTGGGAGAGCAGTACTTC. Translation: CATSRGTGGLGEQYF. Drawing the rest from reference TRBV15 and TRBJ2-7, the complete variable domain is DAMVIQNPRYQVTQFGKPVTLSCSQTLNHNVMYWYQQKSSQAPKLLFHYYDKDFNNEADTPDNFQSRRPNTSFCFLDIRSPGLGDTAMYLCATSRGTGGLGEQYFGPGTRLTVT.

This chain joins TRBV5-8 and TRBJ2-5, with 9 bases matching TRBD1. The CDR3 contains 14 residues. CDR1 and CDR2 (germline): SGHTS, YDEGEE. Trimming cost V 4 bases and J 5 bases; bases outside gene matches: 6. In DNA, the CDR3 is TGTGCCAGCAGCAGAACAGGGGGCGGGGAGACCCAGTACTTC. Translated, it gives CASSRTGGGETQYF.

The chain employs TRBV14 and TRBJ1-1; 8 positions agree with TRBD1. V shed 4 bases and J 5 bases; nucleotides not matched to a gene: 3. The CDR3 has 13 residues. Germline assignment: CDR1 SGHDN and CDR2 FVKESK. The CDR3 region is CASSPWTGTEAFF. The DNA of the CDR3 is TGTGCCAGCAGCCCTTGGACAGGGACTGAAGCTTTCTTT.

The V and J genes are TRBV2 and TRBJ2-3; TRBD1 matches at 11 bases. The germline V gene encodes CDR1 SNHLY and CDR2 FYNNEI. CDR3 length equals 15 residues. V lost 6 bases, J lost 8 bases, and 10 bases stayed unmatched. CDR3 residues: CASRLLGTGGGTQYF. CDR3 sequence (DNA): TGTGCCAGCAGACTCCTTGGGACAGGGGGGGGTACGCAGTATTTT.

V is TRBV7-2 and J is TRBJ1-3, with unresolved D. The CDR3 has 12 amino acids. The ends were cut back, 2 bases at V and 5 bases at J, with 4 bases in the middle. Germline V gives CDR1 SGHTA, CDR2 FQGNSA. The CDR3 region has the DNA TGTGCCAGCAGCTTAAACCGAAACACCATATATTTT. This sequence encodes CASSLNRNTIYF.

The rearrangement links TRBV4-1 to TRBJ2-1, with TRBD1 as a possible D gene (6 bases). CDR1 and CDR2 from the germline V gene are MGHRA and YSYEKL. CDR3 length: 18 residues. Trimming pared 5 bases from V and 4 bases from J, leaving 24 bases between. CDR3: CASSNTGQGIGSYNEQFF. The CDR3, as DNA: TGCGCCAGCAGCAACACGGGGCAGGGGATCGGTTCGTACAATGAGCAGTTCTTC.

The rearrangement links TRBV23-1 to TRBJ2-1, with no clear D. TRBV23-1 is an ORF, and what it does is uncertain. V was clipped by 2 bases and J by 9 bases, with 17 bases between them. The CDR3 has 15 amino acids. The chain's CDR3 is CASSQSQGKLGEQFF. CDR3 DNA sequence: TGCGCCAGCAGTCAAAGTCAAGGGAAGTTAGGTGAGCAGTTCTTC.

This rearrangement joins TRBV30 to TRBJ2-1; TRBD2 might be the D (7 bases). Per the germline V gene, CDR1 is GTSNPN and CDR2 is SVGIG (reference sequence). CDR3 length equals 15 residues. Trimming cost V 0 bases and J 7 bases, with 16 bases left between them. Written as DNA, the CDR3 is TGTGCCTGGAGTGTCTTGGGAGGGGGGTGGAATGAGCAGTTCTTC. Its translation: CAWSVLGGGWNEQFF. The variable domain in full, completed from reference TRBV30 and TRBJ2-1, reads SQTIHQWPATLVQPVGSPLSLECTVEGTSNPNLYWYRQAAGRGLQLLFYSVGIGQISSEVPQNLSASRPQDRQFILSSKKLLLSDSGFYLCAWSVLGGGWNEQFFGPGTRLTVL.

V is TRBV5-1 and J is TRBJ1-3, with no clear D. Germline lookup yields CDR1 SGHRS and CDR2 YFSETQ. V gave up 0 bases and J gave up 0 bases, with 7 bases separating them. The CDR3 is 15 residues long. This chain's CDR3 is CASSLVGVSGNTIYF. Here the CDR3 DNA reads TGCGCCAGCAGCTTGGTTGGGGTCTCTGGAAACACCATATATTTT.

This chain connects TRBV11-3 to TRBJ1-1; TRBD1 might be the D (6 bases). Trimming shortened V by 5 bases and J by 0 bases, and 16 bases separated the two germline ends. The CDR3 length is 16 residues. Germline V gene data show CDR1 as SGHNT and CDR2 as YENEEA. CDR3 DNA sequence: TGTGCCAGCAGCCCTCGAGGGGGATCTATGAACACTGAAGCTTTCTTT. This translates into CASSPRGGSMNTEAFF.

The rearrangement uses TRBV30 and TRBJ2-1; either TRBD1 or TRBD2 may supply D (6 bases each). V was cut by 1 base and J by 12 bases, with 22 bases left in between. The CDR3 spans 15 residues. Germline values: CDR1 GTSNPN, CDR2 SVGIG (reference sequence). CDR3 DNA sequence: TGTGCCTGGAGTGACATAGGGTCGGGGGCAGGAGGGCAGTTCTTC. Amino acids: CAWSDIGSGAGGQFF.

In its sample, this clone was seen once. V usage is TRBV5-5 and J usage is TRBJ2-5, with a weak D call TRBD2 (6 bases). The CDR3 extends over 15 amino acids. V was clipped by 0 bases and J by 3 bases, with 12 bases between them. Germline V gives CDR1 SGHKS, CDR2 YYEKEE (reference sequence). CDR3 DNA: TGTGCCAGCAGCTTGGTGGGGGGATCGGAAGAGACCCAGTACTTC. Residues: CASSLVGGSEETQYF.

V is TRBV7-2 and J is TRBJ2-3; the match to TRBD2 covers 7 bases. The V and J ends lost 6 bases and 2 bases, in that order; junction bases with no gene match: 8. The CDR3 extends over 15 amino acids. The V gene's germline CDR1 is SGHTA and CDR2 FQGNSA. In nucleotides, the CDR3 is TGTGCCAGCAGTTCTCGGCGGGGGACCACAGATACGCAGTATTTT. Protein: CASSSRRGTTDTQYF.

The V call is TRBV11-2, the J call TRBJ1-2; D is undetermined. Germline V gene sequence: CDR1 SGHAT, CDR2 FQNNGV. V was trimmed by 3 bases and J by 8 bases, leaving 16 bases between them. This CDR3 has 14 amino acids. The CDR3 nucleotides read TGTGCCAGCAGCTTTGGGGTGATTGGTGGCGGCTACACCTTC. This encodes CASSFGVIGGGYTF.

The chain links TRBV23-1 to TRBJ1-6, with D tentatively TRBD1 (5 bases). TRBV23-1 is designated an ORF whose function remains uncertain. CDR3 length: 17 amino acids. Trimming stripped 1 base from V and 0 bases from J, with 10 bases between. CDR3 bases: TGCGCCAGCAGTCAATGGACACCTAGCTCCTATAATTCACCCCTCCACTTT. As protein: CASSQWTPSSYNSPLHF.

This clone was counted once. The chain combines TRBV4-1 with TRBJ1-5; D uncertain. Trimming stripped 0 bases from V and 2 bases from J, with 8 bases between. The CDR3 is 15 amino acids. The germline gives CDR1 MGHRA, CDR2 YSYEKL. CDR3 amino acids: CASSQDSAGNQPQHF. The CDR3 nucleotides are TGCGCCAGCAGCCAAGACAGTGCTGGCAATCAGCCCCAGCATTTT.

The rearrangement joins TRBV5-4 to TRBJ2-5; TRBD2 aligns across 8 bases. The J segment lost 2 bases and the V segment lost 2 bases, leaving 8 bases of the junction unmatched. Per the germline V gene, CDR1 is SGHNT and CDR2 is YYREEE (reference sequence). This CDR3 has 16 residues. CDR3 bases: TGTGCCAGCAGCTTTTTCGGCGGGGGGCCGCAAGAGACCCAGTACTTC. Amino acid sequence: CASSFFGGGPQETQYF.

The rearrangement uses TRBV5-6 and TRBJ1-2; D is undetermined. Per the germline V gene, CDR1 is SGHDT and CDR2 is YYEEEE. The CDR3 extends over 13 amino acids. Trimming pared 2 bases from V and 4 bases from J, leaving 9 bases between. CDR3 amino acids: CASSFRGSYGYTF. The CDR3 DNA reads as TGTGCCAGCAGCTTTCGGGGAAGCTATGGCTACACCTTC.

In its sample, this clone was seen a few times. This chain connects TRBV7-9 to TRBJ1-5; D is uncertain. Germline CDR1 and CDR2: SEHNR and FQNEAQ (reference sequence). V was clipped by 1 base and J by 4 bases, with 5 bases between them. CDR3 length: 13 amino acids. The CDR3 nucleotides read TGTGCCAGCAGCTTAGTCGGGAATCAGCCCCAGCATTTT. This translates into CASSLVGNQPQHF.

The V gene is TRBV9, the J gene TRBJ2-1; D remains unclear. The CDR3 totals 11 residues. CDR1 is SGDLS and CDR2 is YYNGEE in the germline V gene. Trimming left V 0 bases short and J 8 bases short, with 3 bases between. CDR3 DNA sequence: TGTGCCAGCAGCGTAGCTGATGAGCAGTTCTTC. As protein: CASSVADEQFF.

V and J are TRBV5-8 and TRBJ2-7; the D is unclear. CDR3 length equals 13 residues. Germline V CDR1 and CDR2: SGHTS, YDEGEE. Trimming took 4 bases from V and 2 from J, leaving 10 bases between them. The chain's CDR3 is CASSLQGPYEQYF. The CDR3 bases are TGTGCCAGCAGCCTGCAAGGACCCTACGAGCAGTACTTC. The variable domain in full, with the rest retrieved from reference TRBV5-8 and TRBJ2-7, is EAGVTQSPTHLIKTRGQQATLRCSPISGHTSVYWYQQALGLGLQFLLWYDEGEERNRGNFPPRFSGRQFPNYSSELNVNALELEDSALYLCASSLQGPYEQYFGPGTRLTVT.

Notes on this clone: Additional DNA sequences in this sample encode the identical CDR3. J is TRBJ2-3 and V is TRBV4-1; 7 bases match TRBD2. This CDR3 has 16 residues. The germline V gene has CDR1 MGHRA and CDR2 YSYEKL. V dropped 0 bases and J dropped 1; count of bases not matched to a gene: 4. The CDR3: CASSQDRLAGTDTQYF. CDR3 DNA sequence: TGCGCCAGCAGCCAAGATCGCCTAGCGGGCACAGATACGCAGTATTTT.

This clone was recorded once. The chain recombines TRBV11-2 with TRBJ2-5; D remains ambiguous. Trimming pared 6 bases from V and 5 bases from J, leaving 13 bases between. Per germline, CDR1 SGHAT and CDR2 FQNNGV. CDR3 size: 13 residues. The CDR3 nucleotides are TGTGCCAGCAGGGGTGACGGATATGAGACCCAGTACTTC. Amino acids: CASRGDGYETQYF.

This sequence joins TRBV5-1 and TRBJ2-3; TRBD2 matches at 8 bases. V gave up 3 bases and J gave up 2 bases; unmatched junction bases: 11. The germline gives CDR1 SGHRS, CDR2 YFSETQ. This CDR3 has 17 residues. In DNA, the CDR3 is TGCGCCAGCAGCTCGACAATTGAGCGGGGGATCACAGATACGCAGTATTTT. Its translation is CASSSTIERGITDTQYF. Full variable domain (remainder filled in from reference TRBV5-1 and TRBJ2-3): KAGVTQTPRYLIKTRGQQVTLSCSPISGHRSVSWYQQTPGQGLQFLFEYFSETQRNKGNFPGRFSGRQFSNSRSEMNVSTLELGDSALYLCASSSTIERGITDTQYFGPGTRLTVL.